This TCR beta chain was documented in a study of blood T cell repertoires in COVID-19. Background on the study: The United States, Italy and Spain were the sources of the acute and convalescent COVID-19 samples. From T cells, B-cell-depleted T cells, or PBMCs came the material, which was cDNA or gDNA.

Per the germline V gene, CDR1 is LGHDT and CDR2 is YNNKEL (reference sequence). The CDR3 has 15 residues. Between the trimmed V and J ends, which lost 4 bases and 3 bases, there was a span of 16 bases. Libraries were prepared by immunoSEQ multiplex PCR; TCRdb keeps only in-frame clonotypes and omits some of them. The sample lists a few hundred thousand clones; roughly 84% were seen once. The specimen was peripheral blood. The sequence was collected from a woman aged 55-70 years with acute or convalescent COVID-19. V and J are TRBV3-1 (or the pseudogene TRBV3-2) and TRBJ2-7; a possible D gene is TRBD2 (7 bases). The CDR3 loop is CASSRGQGGDYEQYF. CDR3 sequence (DNA): TGTGCCAGCAGCCGAGGTCAAGGGGGGGACTACGAGCAGTACTTC.